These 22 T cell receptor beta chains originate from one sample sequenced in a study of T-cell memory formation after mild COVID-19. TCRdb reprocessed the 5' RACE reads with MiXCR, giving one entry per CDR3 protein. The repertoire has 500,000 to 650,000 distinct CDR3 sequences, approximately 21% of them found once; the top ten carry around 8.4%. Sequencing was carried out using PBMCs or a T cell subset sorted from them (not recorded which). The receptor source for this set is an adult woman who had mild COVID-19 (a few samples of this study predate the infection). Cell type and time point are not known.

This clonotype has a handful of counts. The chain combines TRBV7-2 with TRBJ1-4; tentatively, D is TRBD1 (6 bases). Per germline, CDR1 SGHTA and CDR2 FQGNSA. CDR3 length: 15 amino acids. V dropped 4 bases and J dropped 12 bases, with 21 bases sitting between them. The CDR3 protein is CASSSLGGPREELFF. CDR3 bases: TGTGCCAGCAGCTCCCTGGGGGGCCCTAGGGAGGAACTGTTTTTT.

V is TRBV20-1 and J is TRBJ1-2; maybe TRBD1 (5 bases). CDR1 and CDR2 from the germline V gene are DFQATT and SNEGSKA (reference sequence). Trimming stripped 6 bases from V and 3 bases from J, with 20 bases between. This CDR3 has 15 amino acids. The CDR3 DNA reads TGCAGTGCCAGGGACTCGAAGATAGGACACTATGGCTACACCTTC. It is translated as CSARDSKIGHYGYTF.

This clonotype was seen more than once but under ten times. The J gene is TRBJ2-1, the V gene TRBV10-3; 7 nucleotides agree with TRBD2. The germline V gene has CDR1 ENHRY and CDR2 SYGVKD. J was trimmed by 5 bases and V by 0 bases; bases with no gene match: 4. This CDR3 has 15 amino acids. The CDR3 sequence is CAISESSGPHNEQFF. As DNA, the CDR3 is TGTGCCATCAGTGAGTCTAGCGGGCCCCACAATGAGCAGTTCTTC.

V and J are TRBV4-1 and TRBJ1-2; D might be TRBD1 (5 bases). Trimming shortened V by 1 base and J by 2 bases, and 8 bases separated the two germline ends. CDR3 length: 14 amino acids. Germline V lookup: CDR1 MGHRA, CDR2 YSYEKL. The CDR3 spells CASSQGDLNYGYTF. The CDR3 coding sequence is TGCGCCAGCAGCCAAGGGGACCTAAACTATGGCTACACCTTC.

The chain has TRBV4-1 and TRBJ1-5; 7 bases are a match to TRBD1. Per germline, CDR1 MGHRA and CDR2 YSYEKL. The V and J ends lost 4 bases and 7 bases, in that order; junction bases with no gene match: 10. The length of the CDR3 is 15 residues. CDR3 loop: CASSRQGVVKQPQHF. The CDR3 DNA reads TGCGCCAGCAGCCGCCAGGGGGTCGTTAAGCAGCCCCAGCATTTT.

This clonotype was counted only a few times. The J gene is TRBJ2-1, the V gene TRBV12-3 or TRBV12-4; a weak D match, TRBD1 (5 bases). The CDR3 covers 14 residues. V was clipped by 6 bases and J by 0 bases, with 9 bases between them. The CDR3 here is CASRGQSSYNEQFF. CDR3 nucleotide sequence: TGTGCCAGCAGGGGGCAGAGCTCCTACAATGAGCAGTTCTTC.

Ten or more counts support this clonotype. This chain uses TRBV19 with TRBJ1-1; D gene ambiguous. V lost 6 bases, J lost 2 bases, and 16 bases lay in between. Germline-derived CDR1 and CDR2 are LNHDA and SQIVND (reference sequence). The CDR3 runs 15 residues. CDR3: CASSTLSTANTEAFF. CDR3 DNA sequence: TGTGCCAGTAGCACCCTATCGACCGCTAACACTGAAGCTTTCTTT. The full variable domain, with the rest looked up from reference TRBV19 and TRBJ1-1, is DGGITQSPKYLFRKEGQNVTLSCEQNLNHDAMYWYRQDPGQGLRLIYYSQIVNDFQKGDIAEGYSVSREKKESFPLTVTSAQKNPTAFYLCASSTLSTANTEAFFGQGTRLTVV.

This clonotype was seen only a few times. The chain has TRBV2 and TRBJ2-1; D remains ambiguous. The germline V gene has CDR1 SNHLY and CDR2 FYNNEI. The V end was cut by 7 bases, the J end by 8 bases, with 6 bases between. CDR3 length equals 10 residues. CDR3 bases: TGTGCCAGCATACGGGATGAGCAGTTCTTC. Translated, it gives CASIRDEQFF.

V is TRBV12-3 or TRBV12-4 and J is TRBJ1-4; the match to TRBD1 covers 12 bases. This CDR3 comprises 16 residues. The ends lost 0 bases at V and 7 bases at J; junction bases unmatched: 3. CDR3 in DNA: TGTGCCAGCAGTTTAGCGGGACAGGGGGCGGGTGAAAAACTGTTTTTT. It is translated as CASSLAGQGAGEKLFF.

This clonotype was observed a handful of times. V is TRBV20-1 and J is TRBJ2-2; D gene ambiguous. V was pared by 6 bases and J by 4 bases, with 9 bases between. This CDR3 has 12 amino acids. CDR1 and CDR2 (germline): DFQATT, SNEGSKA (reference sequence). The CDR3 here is CSARDATGELFF. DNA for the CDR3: TGCAGTGCCCGCGACGCCACCGGGGAGCTGTTTTTT.

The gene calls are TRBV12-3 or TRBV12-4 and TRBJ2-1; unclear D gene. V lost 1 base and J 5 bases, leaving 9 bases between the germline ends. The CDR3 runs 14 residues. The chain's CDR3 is CASSLVDSDNEQFF. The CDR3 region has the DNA TGTGCCAGCAGTTTAGTGGATAGTGACAATGAGCAGTTCTTC.

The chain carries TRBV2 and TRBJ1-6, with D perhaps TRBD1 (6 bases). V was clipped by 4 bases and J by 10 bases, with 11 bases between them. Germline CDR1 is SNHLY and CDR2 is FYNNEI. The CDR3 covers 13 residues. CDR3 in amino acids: CASSVGTRSPLHF. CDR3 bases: TGTGCCAGCAGTGTGGGGACAAGATCACCCCTCCACTTT.

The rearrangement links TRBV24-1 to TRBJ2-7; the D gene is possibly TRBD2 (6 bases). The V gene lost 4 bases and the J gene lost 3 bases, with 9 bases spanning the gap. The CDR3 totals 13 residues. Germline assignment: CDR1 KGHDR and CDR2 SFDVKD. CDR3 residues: CATSEAGNYEQYF. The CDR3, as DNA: TGTGCCACCAGTGAGGCGGGGAACTACGAGCAGTACTTC.

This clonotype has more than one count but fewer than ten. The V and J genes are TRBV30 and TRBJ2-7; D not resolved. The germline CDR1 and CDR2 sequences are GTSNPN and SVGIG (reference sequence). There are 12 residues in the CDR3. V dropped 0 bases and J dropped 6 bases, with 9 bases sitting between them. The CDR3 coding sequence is TGTGCCTGGAGTGTTCCCGGTCCCGAGCAGTACTTC. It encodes CAWSVPGPEQYF. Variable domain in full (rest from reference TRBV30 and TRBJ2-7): SQTIHQWPATLVQPVGSPLSLECTVEGTSNPNLYWYRQAAGRGLQLLFYSVGIGQISSEVPQNLSASRPQDRQFILSSKKLLLSDSGFYLCAWSVPGPEQYFGPGTRLTVT.

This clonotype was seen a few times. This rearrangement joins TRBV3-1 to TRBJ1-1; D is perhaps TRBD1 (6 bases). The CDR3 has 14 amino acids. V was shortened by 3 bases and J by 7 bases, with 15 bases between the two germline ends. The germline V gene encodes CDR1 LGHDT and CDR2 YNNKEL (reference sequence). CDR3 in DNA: TGTGCCAGCAGCCATAGGACAGCTGCCCTTGAAGCTTTCTTT. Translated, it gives CASSHRTAALEAFF.

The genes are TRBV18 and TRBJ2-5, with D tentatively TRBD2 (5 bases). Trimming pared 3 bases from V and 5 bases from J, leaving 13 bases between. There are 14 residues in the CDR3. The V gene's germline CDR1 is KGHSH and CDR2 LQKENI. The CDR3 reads CASSPTGSWETQYF. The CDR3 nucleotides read TGTGCCAGCTCACCGACGGGGAGTTGGGAGACCCAGTACTTC.

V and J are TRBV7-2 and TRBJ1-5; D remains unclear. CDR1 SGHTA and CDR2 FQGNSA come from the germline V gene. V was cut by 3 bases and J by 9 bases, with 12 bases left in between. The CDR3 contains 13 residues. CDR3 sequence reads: CASSLGSGRPQHF. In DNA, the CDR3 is TGTGCCAGCAGCTTGGGGTCCGGCCGGCCCCAGCATTTT.

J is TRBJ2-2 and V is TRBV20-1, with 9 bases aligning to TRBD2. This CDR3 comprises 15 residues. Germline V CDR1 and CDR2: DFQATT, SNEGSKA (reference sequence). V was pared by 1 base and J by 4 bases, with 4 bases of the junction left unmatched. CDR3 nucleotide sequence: TGCAGTGCTAGAGCGAGCGGGAGGACCACCGGGGAGCTGTTTTTT. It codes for CSARASGRTTGELFF.

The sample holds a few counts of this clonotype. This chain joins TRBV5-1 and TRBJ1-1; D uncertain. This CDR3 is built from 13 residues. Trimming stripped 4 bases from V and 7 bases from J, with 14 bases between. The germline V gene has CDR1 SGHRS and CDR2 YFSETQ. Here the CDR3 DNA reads TGCGCCAGCAGCCCCCCTCGACCGGGTGAAGCTTTCTTT. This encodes CASSPPRPGEAFF.

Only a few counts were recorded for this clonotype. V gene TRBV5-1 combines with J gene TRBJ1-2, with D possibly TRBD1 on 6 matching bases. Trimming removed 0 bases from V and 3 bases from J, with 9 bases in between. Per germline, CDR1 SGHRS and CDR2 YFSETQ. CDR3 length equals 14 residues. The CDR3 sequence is CASSLDRADYGYTF. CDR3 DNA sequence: TGCGCCAGCAGCTTGGACAGGGCCGACTATGGCTACACCTTC.

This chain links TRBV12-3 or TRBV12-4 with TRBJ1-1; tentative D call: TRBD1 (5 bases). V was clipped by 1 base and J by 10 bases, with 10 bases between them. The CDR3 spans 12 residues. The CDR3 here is CASSLVEGRAFF. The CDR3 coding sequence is TGTGCCAGCAGTTTAGTCGAGGGGAGAGCTTTCTTT.

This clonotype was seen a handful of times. The CDR3: CASSLSLAAGREYEQYF. CDR3 bases: TGTGCCAGCAGTTTATCGCTAGCGGCGGGAAGGGAGTACGAGCAGTACTTC. The chain uses TRBV12-3 or TRBV12-4 and TRBJ2-7; TRBD2 matches at 7 bases. With 2 bases clipped from V and 4 bases from J, the junction kept 14 bases outside the gene matches. This CDR3 has 17 residues.